One sample yielded the 19 T cell receptor beta chains listed below, sequenced in a study of blood T cell repertoires in COVID-19. Sequencing used immunoSEQ multiplex PCR; TCRdb keeps in-frame clones, though not all of them. The sample includes about 69,000 clones, 75% to 80% seen only once; the top ten take roughly 44%. The sequencing sample was made of peripheral blood. Source of these receptors: a human donor in a cohort sampled during active COVID-19.

The gene calls are TRBV29-1 and TRBJ2-2; no reliable D call. Germline V CDR1 and CDR2: SQVTM, ANQGSEA. The CDR3 totals 14 residues. Trimming shortened V by 4 bases and J by 0 bases, and 9 bases separated the two germline ends. CDR3 nucleotide sequence: TGCAGCGTTGGCGGCGGTGCGAACACCGGGGAGCTGTTTTTT. This encodes CSVGGGANTGELFF.

This clone was counted only a few times. V and J are TRBV11-2 and TRBJ1-1; D is uncertain. The CDR3 covers 14 residues. Trimming pared 4 bases from V and 0 bases from J, leaving 9 bases between. Germline loops: CDR1 SGHAT, CDR2 FQNNGV. This chain's CDR3 is CASSSWEMNTEAFF. DNA of the CDR3: TGTGCCAGCAGCTCCTGGGAGATGAACACTGAAGCTTTCTTT.

Of note for this clone: Germline and junction disagree at one end, which may indicate a read error. The chain has TRBV11-2 and TRBJ1-1, with 8 bases identical to TRBD1. Germline V lookup: CDR1 SGHAT, CDR2 FQNNGV. The CDR3 runs 13 residues. In DNA form, the CDR3 reads TGTGCCAGCAGCCTAGAACCGGACAGGGCAACTTTCTTT. The encoded protein is CASSLEPDRATFF.

V usage is TRBV28 and J usage is TRBJ1-2; no reliable D call. From germline, CDR1 is MDHEN and CDR2 SYDVKM. The germline V and J ends were trimmed by 4 bases and 5 bases, with 11 bases remaining between them. This CDR3 has 13 residues. The CDR3 region has the DNA TGTGCCAGCAGTTCACATCAGGAATATGGCTACACCTTC. This encodes CASSSHQEYGYTF.

This chain connects TRBV6-6 to TRBJ1-5; D is unresolved. Germline V gene data show CDR1 as MNHNY and CDR2 as SVGAGI (reference sequence). The CDR3 covers 15 residues. The ends were cut back, 2 bases at V and 4 bases at J, with 12 bases in the middle. The CDR3 reads CASSYASQKNQPQHF. The CDR3 nucleotides read TGTGCCAGCAGTTACGCGTCACAGAAAAATCAGCCCCAGCATTTT.

V gene TRBV27 combines with J gene TRBJ2-3; possible D gene TRBD2, 7 bases. V lost 2 bases, J lost 11 bases, and 23 bases lay in between. Germline V gives CDR1 MNHEY, CDR2 SMNVEV (reference sequence). The CDR3 consists of 16 residues. Here the CDR3 DNA reads TGTGCCAGCAGTTTAAAGCAGGGGAGGGCGTCAGGATGGCAGTATTTT. It is translated as CASSLKQGRASGWQYF.

The chain has TRBV3-1 (or the pseudogene TRBV3-2) and TRBJ1-1, with 7 bases that match TRBD1. J was trimmed by 1 base and V by 0 bases; bases with no gene match: 2. Per the germline V gene, CDR1 is LGHDT and CDR2 is YNNKEL (reference sequence). The CDR3 totals 15 residues. The chain's CDR3 is CASSQDRTGNTEAFF. DNA of the CDR3: TGTGCCAGCAGCCAAGACCGGACAGGGAACACTGAAGCTTTCTTT.

The chain has TRBV10-3 and TRBJ2-5; TRBD1 aligns across 8 bases. The V gene end was trimmed by 4 bases and the J gene end by 4 bases; junction bases not matched to a gene: 5. The CDR3 is 14 residues long. Germline values: CDR1 ENHRY, CDR2 SYGVKD. The CDR3 DNA reads as TGTGCCATCAGTGCGTCCACAGGGGGAGAGACCCAGTACTTC. Amino acid sequence: CAISASTGGETQYF.

The table lists this clone with a count of one. This sequence joins TRBV7-9 and TRBJ2-7; D ambiguous. Germline V gene sequence: CDR1 SEHNR, CDR2 FQNEAQ (reference sequence). The CDR3 runs to 15 residues. The V end lost 5 bases, the J end lost 0 bases, and 14 bases lay between the germline ends. The CDR3 region is CASSRYSPSSYEQYF. The CDR3 DNA sequence: TGTGCCAGCAGCCGTTACAGCCCCAGCTCCTACGAGCAGTACTTC.

This clone was detected only a few times. V is TRBV7-8 and J is TRBJ1-3, with 8 bases that match TRBD1. The germline gives CDR1 SGHVS, CDR2 FQNEAQ. CDR3 length: 16 amino acids. V gave up 6 bases and J gave up 8 bases; unmatched junction bases: 15. This chain's CDR3 is CASRSRTGSGVDTIYF. The CDR3 region has the DNA TGTGCCAGCAGATCCCGGACAGGGTCGGGGGTGGACACCATATATTTT.

This sequence joins TRBV5-6 and TRBJ2-7; D unclear. This CDR3 spans 12 amino acids. Germline CDR1 is SGHDT and CDR2 is YYEEEE. Trimming cost V 5 bases and J 4 bases, with 10 bases left between them. DNA of the CDR3: TGTGCCAGCAGTCTTGCGATTTACGAGCAGTACTTC. It is translated as CASSLAIYEQYF.

This sequence joins TRBV6-2 or TRBV6-3 and TRBJ1-6, with 7 bases lining up with TRBD1. V was clipped by 6 bases and J by 8 bases; unmatched bases: 7. Per the germline V gene, CDR1 is MNHEY and CDR2 is SVGEGT. There are 14 residues in the CDR3. The CDR3 sequence is CASSLVGTDSPLHF. In nucleotides, the CDR3 is TGTGCCAGCAGCCTTGTTGGGACAGATTCACCCCTCCACTTT.

The chain has TRBV20-1 and TRBJ2-3, with TRBD2 matching 7 bases. This CDR3 is 17 amino acids long. CDR1 and CDR2 (germline): DFQATT, SNEGSKA (reference sequence). Trimming cost V 3 bases and J 2 bases; bases outside gene matches: 14. CDR3 sequence reads: CSASPGGSPSYTDTQYF. In DNA, the CDR3 is TGCAGTGCTAGTCCCGGGGGGTCCCCCTCCTACACAGATACGCAGTATTTT.

The CDR3 region is CASSTGGPSYEQYF. The CDR3 bases are TGTGCCAGTAGTACAGGGGGCCCCTCCTACGAGCAGTACTTC. V gene TRBV19 combines with J gene TRBJ2-7; 8 bases line up with TRBD1. J gave up 0 bases and V 4 bases, and 2 bases lay outside the gene matches. The CDR3 is 14 amino acids. Germline loops: CDR1 LNHDA, CDR2 SQIVND (reference sequence).

V is TRBV5-8 and J is TRBJ2-7; TRBD1 agrees at 12 bases. The CDR3 is 18 amino acids. Germline assignment: CDR1 SGHTS and CDR2 YDEGEE. V lost 7 bases, J lost 4 bases, and 18 bases stayed unmatched. As DNA, the CDR3 is TGTGCCAGCCGCCTCTTACCGGGACAGGGGGCTTCAGGATACGAGCAGTACTTC. Protein sequence: CASRLLPGQGASGYEQYF.

The genes are TRBV27 and TRBJ2-7; 15 positions match TRBD2. Germline V gene data show CDR1 as MNHEY and CDR2 as SMNVEV (reference sequence). This CDR3 contains 15 residues. Germline trimming cut 4 bases from V and 5 bases from J; bases unmatched to any gene: 3. In DNA, the CDR3 is TGTGCCAGCAGTTCCGGACTAGCGGGGGGGAACGAGCAGTACTTC. Translation gives CASSSGLAGGNEQYF.

The V call is TRBV18, the J call TRBJ1-6; 11 bases match TRBD1. Germline-derived CDR1 and CDR2 are KGHSH and LQKENI. The CDR3 totals 15 residues. V gave up 4 bases and J gave up 9 bases; unmatched junction bases: 5. Written as DNA, the CDR3 is TGTGCCAGCTCACTGGGACAGGGGGACGGTTCACCCCTCCACTTT. Translated, it gives CASSLGQGDGSPLHF.

This clone was observed a handful of times. The chain carries TRBV5-5 and TRBJ1-6; tentative D call: TRBD1 (5 bases). V lost 2 bases to trimming and J lost 8 bases, with 11 bases between them. Germline-derived CDR1 and CDR2 are SGHKS and YYEKEE (reference sequence). The CDR3 spans 14 residues. The DNA for the CDR3 is TGTGCCAGCAGCTTTGGGGCGGACCATTCACCCCTCCACTTT. It specifies CASSFGADHSPLHF.

The gene calls are TRBV7-2 and TRBJ1-1, with a weak D call TRBD1 (6 bases). Trimming removed 3 bases at V and 5 bases at J, with 10 bases between. The germline V gene has CDR1 SGHTA and CDR2 FQGNSA. This CDR3 is built from 13 residues. CDR3 coding DNA: TGTGCCAGCAGCTTTAAAGGGGGAACTGAAGCTTTCTTT. Protein sequence: CASSFKGGTEAFF.